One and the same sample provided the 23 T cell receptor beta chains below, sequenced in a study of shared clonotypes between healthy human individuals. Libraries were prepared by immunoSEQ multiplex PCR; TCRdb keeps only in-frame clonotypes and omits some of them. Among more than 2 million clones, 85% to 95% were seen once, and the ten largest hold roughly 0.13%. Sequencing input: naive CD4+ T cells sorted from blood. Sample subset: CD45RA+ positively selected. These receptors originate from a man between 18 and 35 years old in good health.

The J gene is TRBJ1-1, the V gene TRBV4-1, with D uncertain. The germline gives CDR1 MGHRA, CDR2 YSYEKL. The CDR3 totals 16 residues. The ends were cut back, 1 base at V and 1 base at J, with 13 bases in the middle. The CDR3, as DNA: TGCGCCAGCAGCCAAGGTGTGCCGGAAAGGAACACTGAAGCTTTCTTT. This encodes CASSQGVPERNTEAFF.

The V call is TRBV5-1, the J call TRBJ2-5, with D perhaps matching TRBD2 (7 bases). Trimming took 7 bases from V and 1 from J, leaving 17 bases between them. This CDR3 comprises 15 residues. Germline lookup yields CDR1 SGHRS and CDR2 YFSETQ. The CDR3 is CASSRGRAAQETQYF. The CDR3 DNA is TGCGCCAGCTCAAGGGGGAGGGCAGCCCAAGAGACCCAGTACTTC.

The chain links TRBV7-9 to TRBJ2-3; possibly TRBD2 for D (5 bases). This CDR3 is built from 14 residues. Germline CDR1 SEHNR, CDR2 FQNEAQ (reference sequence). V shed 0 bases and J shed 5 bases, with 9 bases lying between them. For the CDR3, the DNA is TGTGCCAGCAGCTTAGCGGGAGCTGTAGATACGCAGTATTTT. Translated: CASSLAGAVDTQYF.

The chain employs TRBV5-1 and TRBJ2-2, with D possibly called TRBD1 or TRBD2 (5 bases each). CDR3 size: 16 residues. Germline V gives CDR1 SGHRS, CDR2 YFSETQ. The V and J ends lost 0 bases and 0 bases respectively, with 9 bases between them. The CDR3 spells CASSLAADTNTGELFF. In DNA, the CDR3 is TGCGCCAGCAGCTTGGCAGCGGACACGAACACCGGGGAGCTGTTTTTT. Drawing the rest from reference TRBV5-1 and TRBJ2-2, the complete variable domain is KAGVTQTPRYLIKTRGQQVTLSCSPISGHRSVSWYQQTPGQGLQFLFEYFSETQRNKGNFPGRFSGRQFSNSRSEMNVSTLELGDSALYLCASSLAADTNTGELFFGEGSRLTVL.

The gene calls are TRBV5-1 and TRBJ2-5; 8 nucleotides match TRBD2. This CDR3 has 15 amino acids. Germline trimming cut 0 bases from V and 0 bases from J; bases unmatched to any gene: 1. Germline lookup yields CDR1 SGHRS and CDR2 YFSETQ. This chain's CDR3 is CASSLDSGNQETQYF. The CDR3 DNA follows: TGCGCCAGCAGCTTGGATAGCGGGAACCAAGAGACCCAGTACTTC.

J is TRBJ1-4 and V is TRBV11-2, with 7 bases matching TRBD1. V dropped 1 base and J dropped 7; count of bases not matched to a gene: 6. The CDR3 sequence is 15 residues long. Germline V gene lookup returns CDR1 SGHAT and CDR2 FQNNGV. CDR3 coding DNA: TGTGCCAGCAGCTTAGCCGGGACAGTAGCTGAAAAACTGTTTTTT. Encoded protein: CASSLAGTVAEKLFF.

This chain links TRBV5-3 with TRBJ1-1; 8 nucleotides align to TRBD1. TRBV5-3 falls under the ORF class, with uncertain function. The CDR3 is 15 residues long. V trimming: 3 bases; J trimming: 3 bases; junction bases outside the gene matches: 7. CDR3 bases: TGTGCCAGAAGCTATCATCAGGGGGCGGACACTGAAGCTTTCTTT. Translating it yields CARSYHQGADTEAFF.

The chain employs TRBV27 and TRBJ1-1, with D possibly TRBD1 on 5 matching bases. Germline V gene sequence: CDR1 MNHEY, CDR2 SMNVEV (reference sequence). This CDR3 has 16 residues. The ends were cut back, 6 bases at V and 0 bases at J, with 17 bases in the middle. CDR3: CASSPRGAGMNTEAFF. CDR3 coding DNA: TGTGCCAGCAGCCCAAGAGGGGCGGGAATGAACACTGAAGCTTTCTTT.

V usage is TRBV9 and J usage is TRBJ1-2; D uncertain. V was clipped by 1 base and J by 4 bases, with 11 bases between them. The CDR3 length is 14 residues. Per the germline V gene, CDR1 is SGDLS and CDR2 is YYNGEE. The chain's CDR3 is CASSVTMEGYGYTF. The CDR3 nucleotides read TGTGCCAGCAGCGTAACAATGGAGGGCTATGGCTACACCTTC.

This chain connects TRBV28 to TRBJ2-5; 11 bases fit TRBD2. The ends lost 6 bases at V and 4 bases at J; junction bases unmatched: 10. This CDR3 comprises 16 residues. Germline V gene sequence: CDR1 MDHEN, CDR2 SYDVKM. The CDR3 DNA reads TGTGCCAGCAGGCTTACTAGCGGGGGCTTGGGAGAGACCCAGTACTTC. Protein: CASRLTSGGLGETQYF.

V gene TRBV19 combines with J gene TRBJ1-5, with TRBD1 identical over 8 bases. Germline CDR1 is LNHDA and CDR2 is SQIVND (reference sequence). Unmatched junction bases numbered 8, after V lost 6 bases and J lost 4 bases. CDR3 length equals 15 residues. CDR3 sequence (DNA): TGTGCCAGTAGGGCCCAGGGGGCAGGGAATCAGCCCCAGCATTTT. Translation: CASRAQGAGNQPQHF.

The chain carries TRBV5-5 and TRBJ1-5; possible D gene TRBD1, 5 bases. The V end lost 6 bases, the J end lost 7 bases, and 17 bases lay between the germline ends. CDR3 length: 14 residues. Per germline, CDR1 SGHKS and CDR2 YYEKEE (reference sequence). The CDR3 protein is CASNPGAAKQPQHF. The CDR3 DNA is TGTGCCAGCAATCCCGGGGCCGCCAAACAGCCCCAGCATTTT.

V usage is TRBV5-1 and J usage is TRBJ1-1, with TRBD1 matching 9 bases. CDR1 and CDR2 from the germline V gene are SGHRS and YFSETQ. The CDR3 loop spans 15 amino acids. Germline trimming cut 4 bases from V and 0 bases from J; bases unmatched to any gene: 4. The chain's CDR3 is CASSDRTGVNTEAFF. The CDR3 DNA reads TGCGCCAGCAGCGATCGGACAGGGGTGAACACTGAAGCTTTCTTT. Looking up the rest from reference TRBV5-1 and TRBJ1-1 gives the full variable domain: KAGVTQTPRYLIKTRGQQVTLSCSPISGHRSVSWYQQTPGQGLQFLFEYFSETQRNKGNFPGRFSGRQFSNSRSEMNVSTLELGDSALYLCASSDRTGVNTEAFFGQGTRLTVV.

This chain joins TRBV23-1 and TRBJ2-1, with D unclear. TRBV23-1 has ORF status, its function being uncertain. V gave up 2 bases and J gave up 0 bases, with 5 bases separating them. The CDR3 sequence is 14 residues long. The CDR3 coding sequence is TGCGCCAGCAGTCAACGGGCCTCCTACAATGAGCAGTTCTTC. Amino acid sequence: CASSQRASYNEQFF.

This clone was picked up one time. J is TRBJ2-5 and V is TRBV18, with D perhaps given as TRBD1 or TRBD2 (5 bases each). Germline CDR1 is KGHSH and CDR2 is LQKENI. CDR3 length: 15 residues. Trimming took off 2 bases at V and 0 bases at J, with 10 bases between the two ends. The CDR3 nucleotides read TGTGCCAGCTCACCAACAGGAGGTGACCAAGAGACCCAGTACTTC. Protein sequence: CASSPTGGDQETQYF.

The CDR3 protein is CASSPPGGINQPQHF. The CDR3 DNA reads TGTGCCAGCAGCCCCCCAGGGGGTATCAATCAGCCCCAGCATTTT. The V call is TRBV6-5, the J call TRBJ1-5; 7 positions match TRBD1. J was trimmed by 3 bases and V by 6 bases; bases with no gene match: 8. Germline V gives CDR1 MNHEY, CDR2 SVGAGI. The CDR3 sequence is 15 residues long.

As DNA, the CDR3 is TGTGCCAGCAGTCTATATTCTACTGGGACAGGGAATACGTACGAGCAGTACTTC. Its protein is CASSLYSTGTGNTYEQYF. The chain joins TRBV7-2 to TRBJ2-7, with 9 positions matching TRBD1. V dropped 6 bases and J dropped 4; count of bases not matched to a gene: 19. Per germline, CDR1 SGHTA and CDR2 FQGNSA. The CDR3 length is 18 residues.

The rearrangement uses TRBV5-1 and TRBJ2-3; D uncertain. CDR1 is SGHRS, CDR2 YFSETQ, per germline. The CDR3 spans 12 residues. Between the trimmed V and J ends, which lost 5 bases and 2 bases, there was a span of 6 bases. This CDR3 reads CASRGNTDTQYF. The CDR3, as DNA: TGCGCCAGCAGGGGGAACACAGATACGCAGTATTTT.

The CDR3 nucleotides are TGTGCCATCAGTGATGAAGGGCCGAATCAGCCCCAGCATTTT. It specifies CAISDEGPNQPQHF. The chain recombines TRBV10-3 with TRBJ1-5; D remains unclear. V shed 3 bases and J shed 4 bases, with 10 bases lying between them. The CDR3 length is 14 residues. CDR1 and CDR2 from the germline V gene are ENHRY and SYGVKD.

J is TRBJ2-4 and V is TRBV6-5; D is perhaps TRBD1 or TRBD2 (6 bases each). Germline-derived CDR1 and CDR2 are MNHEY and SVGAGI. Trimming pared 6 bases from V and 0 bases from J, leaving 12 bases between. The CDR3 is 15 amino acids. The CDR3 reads CASSEGGVAKNIQYF. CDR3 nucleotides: TGTGCCAGCAGCGAGGGGGGTGTAGCCAAAAACATTCAGTACTTC.

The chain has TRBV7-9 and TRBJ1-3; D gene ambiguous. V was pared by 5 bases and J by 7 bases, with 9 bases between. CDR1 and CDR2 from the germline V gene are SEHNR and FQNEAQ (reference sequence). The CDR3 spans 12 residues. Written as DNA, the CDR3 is TGTGCCAGCAGCCCGGACCTGAACACCATATATTTT. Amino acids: CASSPDLNTIYF.

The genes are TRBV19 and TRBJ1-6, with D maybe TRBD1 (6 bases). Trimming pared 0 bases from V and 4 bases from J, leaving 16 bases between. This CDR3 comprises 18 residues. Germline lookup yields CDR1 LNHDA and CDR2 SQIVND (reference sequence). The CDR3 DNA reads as TGTGCCAGTAGTATAGATGCCTCGGGACACCTTTATAATTCACCCCTCCACTTT. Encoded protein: CASSIDASGHLYNSPLHF.

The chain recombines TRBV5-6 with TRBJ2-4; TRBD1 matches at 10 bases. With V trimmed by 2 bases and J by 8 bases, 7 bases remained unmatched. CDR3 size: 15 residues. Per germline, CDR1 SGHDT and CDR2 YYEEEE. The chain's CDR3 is CASSFDRGRSDIQYF. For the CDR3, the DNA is TGTGCCAGCAGCTTCGACAGGGGGCGCTCAGACATTCAGTACTTC.